This entry concerns a single T cell receptor (beta chain). What it binds is not known. This entry is derived from a study of OX40 agonist ivuxolimab in advanced cancers. Whole-study findings and limits: Partial responders treated at 0.1-3.0 mg/kg exhibited clonal expansion among the lowest measured.

Using immunoSEQ multiplex PCR, the repertoire was profiled, and TCRdb retains in-frame clones only, with some absent. There are roughly 37,000 clones in the sample; 74% occur only once, and about 18% lies in the top ten. The sample consisted of CD4+ or CD8+ T cells sorted from blood, taken in a trial of the OX40 agonist ivuxolimab. The sequence was collected from an adult with an advanced solid tumor such as melanoma, head and neck, liver or kidney cancer.

The CDR3 here is CASSPGTGKAAFSMNTEAFF. CDR3 in DNA: TGTGCCAGCAGTCCCGGGACAGGGAAGGCGGCATTTTCGATGAACACTGAAGCTTTCTTT. This rearrangement joins TRBV27 to TRBJ1-1, with 9 bases fitting TRBD1. Trimming at V came to 5 bases and at J to 0 bases, leaving 19 bases not matched to a gene. Germline CDR1 MNHEY, CDR2 SMNVEV (reference sequence). The CDR3 extends over 20 amino acids.